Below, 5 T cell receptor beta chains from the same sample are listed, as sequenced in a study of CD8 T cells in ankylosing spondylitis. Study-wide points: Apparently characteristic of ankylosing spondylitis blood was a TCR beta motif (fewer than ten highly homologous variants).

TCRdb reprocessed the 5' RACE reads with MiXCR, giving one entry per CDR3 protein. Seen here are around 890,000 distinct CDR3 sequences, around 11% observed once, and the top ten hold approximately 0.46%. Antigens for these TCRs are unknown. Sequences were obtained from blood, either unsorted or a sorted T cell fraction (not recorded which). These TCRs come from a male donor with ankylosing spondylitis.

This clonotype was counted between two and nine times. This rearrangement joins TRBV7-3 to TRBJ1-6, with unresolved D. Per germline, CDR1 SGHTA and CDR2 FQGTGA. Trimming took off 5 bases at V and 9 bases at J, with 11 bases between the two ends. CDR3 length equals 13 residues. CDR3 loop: CASSPAASSPLHF. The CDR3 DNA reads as TGTGCCAGCAGCCCTGCCGCTAGTTCACCCCTCCACTTT.

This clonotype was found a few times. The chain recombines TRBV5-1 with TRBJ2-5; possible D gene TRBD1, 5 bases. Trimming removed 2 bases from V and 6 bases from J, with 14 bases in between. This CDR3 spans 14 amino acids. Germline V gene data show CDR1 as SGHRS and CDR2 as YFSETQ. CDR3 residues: CASSLGGARKTQYF. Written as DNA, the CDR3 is TGCGCCAGCAGCTTAGGTGGGGCCAGGAAGACCCAGTACTTC.

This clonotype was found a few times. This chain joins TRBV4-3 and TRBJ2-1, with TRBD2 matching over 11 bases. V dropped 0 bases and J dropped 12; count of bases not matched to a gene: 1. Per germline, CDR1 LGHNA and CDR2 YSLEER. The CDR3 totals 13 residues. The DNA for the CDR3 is TGCGCCAGCAGCCAAGAAACTAGCGGGAGGCAGTTCTTC. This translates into CASSQETSGRQFF.

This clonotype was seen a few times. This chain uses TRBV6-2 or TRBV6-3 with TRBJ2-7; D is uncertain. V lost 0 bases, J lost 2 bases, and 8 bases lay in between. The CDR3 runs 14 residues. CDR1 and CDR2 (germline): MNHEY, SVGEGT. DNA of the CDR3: TGTGCCAGCAGTTACTCGGGCAGAGCCTACGAGCAGTACTTC. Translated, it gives CASSYSGRAYEQYF.

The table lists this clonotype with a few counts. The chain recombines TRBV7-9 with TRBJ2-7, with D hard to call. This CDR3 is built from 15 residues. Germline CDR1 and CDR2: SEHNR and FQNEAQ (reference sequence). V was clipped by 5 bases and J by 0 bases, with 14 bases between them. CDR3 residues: CASSPKAWASYEQYF. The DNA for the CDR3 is TGTGCCAGCAGCCCGAAAGCGTGGGCCTCCTACGAGCAGTACTTC.